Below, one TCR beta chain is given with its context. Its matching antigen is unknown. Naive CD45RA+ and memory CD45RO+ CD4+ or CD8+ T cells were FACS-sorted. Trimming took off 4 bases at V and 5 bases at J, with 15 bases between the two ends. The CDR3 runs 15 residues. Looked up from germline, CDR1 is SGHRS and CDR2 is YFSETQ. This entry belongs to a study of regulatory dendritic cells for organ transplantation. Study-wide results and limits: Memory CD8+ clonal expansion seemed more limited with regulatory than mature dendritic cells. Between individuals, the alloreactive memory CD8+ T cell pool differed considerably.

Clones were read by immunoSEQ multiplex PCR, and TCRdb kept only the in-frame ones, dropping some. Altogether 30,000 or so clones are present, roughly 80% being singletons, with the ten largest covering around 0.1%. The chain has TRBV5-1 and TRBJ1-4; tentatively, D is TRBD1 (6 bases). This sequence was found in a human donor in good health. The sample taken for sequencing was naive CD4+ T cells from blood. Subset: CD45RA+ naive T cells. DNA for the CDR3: TGCGCCAGCAGCGCCCAGACGCAGGGGAATGAAAAACTGTTTTTT. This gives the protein CASSAQTQGNEKLFF.